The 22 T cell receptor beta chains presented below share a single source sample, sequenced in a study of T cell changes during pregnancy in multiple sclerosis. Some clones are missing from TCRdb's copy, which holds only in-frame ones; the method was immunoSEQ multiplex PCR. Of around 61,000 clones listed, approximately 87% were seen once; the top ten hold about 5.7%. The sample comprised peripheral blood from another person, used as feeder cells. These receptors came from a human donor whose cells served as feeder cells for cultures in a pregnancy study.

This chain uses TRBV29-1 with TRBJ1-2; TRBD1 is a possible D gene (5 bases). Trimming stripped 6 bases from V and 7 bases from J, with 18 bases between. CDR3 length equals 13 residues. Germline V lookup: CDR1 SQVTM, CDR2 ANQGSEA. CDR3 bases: TGCAGCGTCCAAGTCCCGGGACTGGGTGGCTACACCTTC. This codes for CSVQVPGLGGYTF.

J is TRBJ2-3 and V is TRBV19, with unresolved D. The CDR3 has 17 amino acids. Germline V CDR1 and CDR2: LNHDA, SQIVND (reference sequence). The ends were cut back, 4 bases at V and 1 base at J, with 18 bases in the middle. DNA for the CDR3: TGTGCCAGTAGTAACGGTCCTATAAACAGCGGCACAGATACGCAGTATTTT. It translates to CASSNGPINSGTDTQYF.

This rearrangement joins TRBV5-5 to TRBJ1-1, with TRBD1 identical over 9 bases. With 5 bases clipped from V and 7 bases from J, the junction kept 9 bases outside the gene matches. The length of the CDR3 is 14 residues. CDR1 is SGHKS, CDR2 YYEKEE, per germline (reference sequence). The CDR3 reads CASRPGQGINEAFF. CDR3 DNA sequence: TGTGCCAGCAGGCCGGGACAGGGAATTAATGAAGCTTTCTTT.

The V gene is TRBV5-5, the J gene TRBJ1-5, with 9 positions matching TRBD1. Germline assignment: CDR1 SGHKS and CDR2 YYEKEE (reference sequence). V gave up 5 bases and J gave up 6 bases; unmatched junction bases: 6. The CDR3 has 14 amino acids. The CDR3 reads CASRPGTGFQPQHF. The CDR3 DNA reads TGTGCCAGCAGGCCCGGGACAGGGTTTCAGCCCCAGCATTTT.

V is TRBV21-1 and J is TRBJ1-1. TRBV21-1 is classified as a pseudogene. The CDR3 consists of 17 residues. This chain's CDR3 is CASSKGAGRQGNTEAFF. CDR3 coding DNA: TGTGCCAGCAGCAAAGGTGCGGGGAGGCAGGGGAACACTGAAGCTTTCTTT.

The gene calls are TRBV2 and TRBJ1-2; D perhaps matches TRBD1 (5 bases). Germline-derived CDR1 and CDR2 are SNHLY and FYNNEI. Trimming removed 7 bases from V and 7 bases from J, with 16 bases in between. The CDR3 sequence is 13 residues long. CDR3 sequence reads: CASIGATRGGYTF. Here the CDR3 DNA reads TGTGCCAGCATAGGGGCCACTAGGGGTGGCTACACCTTC.

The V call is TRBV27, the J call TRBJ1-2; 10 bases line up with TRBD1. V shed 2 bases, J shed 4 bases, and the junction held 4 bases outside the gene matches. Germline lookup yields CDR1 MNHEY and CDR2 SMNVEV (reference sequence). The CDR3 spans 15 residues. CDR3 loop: CASSLAGQGFYGYTF. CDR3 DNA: TGTGCCAGCAGTTTAGCGGGACAGGGGTTCTATGGCTACACCTTC.

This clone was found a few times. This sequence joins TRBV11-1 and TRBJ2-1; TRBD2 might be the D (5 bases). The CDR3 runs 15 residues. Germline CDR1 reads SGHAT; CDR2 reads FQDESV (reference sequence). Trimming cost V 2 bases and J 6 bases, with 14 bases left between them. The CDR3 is CASSLRYPEGNEQFF. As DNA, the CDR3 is TGTGCCAGCAGCTTAAGGTACCCCGAGGGCAATGAGCAGTTCTTC.

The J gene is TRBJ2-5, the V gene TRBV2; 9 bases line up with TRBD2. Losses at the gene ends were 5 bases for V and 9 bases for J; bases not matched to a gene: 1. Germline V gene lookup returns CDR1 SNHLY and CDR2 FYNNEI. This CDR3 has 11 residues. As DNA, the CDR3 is TGTGCCAGCAGTTCTAGCGGGGCCCAGTACTTC. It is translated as CASSSSGAQYF. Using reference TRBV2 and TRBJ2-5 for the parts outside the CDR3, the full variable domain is EPEVTQTPSHQVTQMGQEVILRCVPISNHLYFYWYRQILGQKVEFLVSFYNNEISEKSEIFDDQFSVERPDGSNFTLKIRSTKLEDSAMYFCASSSSGAQYFGPGTRLLVL.

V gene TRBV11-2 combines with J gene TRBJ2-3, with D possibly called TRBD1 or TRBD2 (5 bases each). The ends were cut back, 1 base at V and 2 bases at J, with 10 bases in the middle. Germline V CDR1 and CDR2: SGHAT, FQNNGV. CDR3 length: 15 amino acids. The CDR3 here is CASSLVLGTTDTQYF. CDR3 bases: TGTGCCAGCAGCTTAGTACTAGGGACCACAGATACGCAGTATTTT.

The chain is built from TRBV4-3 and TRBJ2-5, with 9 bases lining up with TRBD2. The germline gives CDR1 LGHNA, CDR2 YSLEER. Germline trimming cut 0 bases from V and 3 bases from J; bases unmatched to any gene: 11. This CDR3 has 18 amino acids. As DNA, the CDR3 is TGCGCCAGCAGCCAAGAAGGAGCGGGGGGCGGCCTCGAAGAGACCCAGTACTTC. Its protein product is CASSQEGAGGGLEETQYF.

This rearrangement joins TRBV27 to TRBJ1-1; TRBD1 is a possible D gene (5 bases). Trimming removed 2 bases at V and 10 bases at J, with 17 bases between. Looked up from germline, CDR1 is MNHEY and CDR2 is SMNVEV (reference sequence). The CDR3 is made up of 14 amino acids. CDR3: CASSLRAGQRAAFF. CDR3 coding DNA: TGTGCCAGCAGTTTACGGGCAGGGCAGAGGGCAGCTTTCTTT.

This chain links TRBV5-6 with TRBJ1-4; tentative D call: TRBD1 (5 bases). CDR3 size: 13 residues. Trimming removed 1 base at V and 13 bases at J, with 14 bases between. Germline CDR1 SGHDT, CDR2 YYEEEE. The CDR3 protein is CASSLREGQRLFF. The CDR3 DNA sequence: TGTGCCAGCAGCTTGAGGGAGGGGCAGAGACTGTTTTTT. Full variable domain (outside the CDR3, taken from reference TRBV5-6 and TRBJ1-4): DAGVTQSPTHLIKTRGQQVTLRCSPKSGHDTVSWYQQALGQGPQFIFQYYEEEERQRGNFPDRFSGHQFPNYSSELNVNALLLGDSALYLCASSLREGQRLFFGSGTQLSVL.

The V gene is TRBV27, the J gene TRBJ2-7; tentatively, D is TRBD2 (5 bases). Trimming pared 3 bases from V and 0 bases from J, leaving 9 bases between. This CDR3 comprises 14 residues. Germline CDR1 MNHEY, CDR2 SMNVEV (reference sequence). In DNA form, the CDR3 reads TGTGCCAGCAGTTTTGCCACTAGCTCCTACGAGCAGTACTTC. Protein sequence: CASSFATSSYEQYF.

For the CDR3, the DNA is TGTGCCAGCAGCCTAATAACCTCTGCCTACGAGCAGTACTTC. Its translation: CASSLITSAYEQYF. The rearrangement uses TRBV7-9 and TRBJ2-7; D is unclear. The germline CDR1 and CDR2 sequences are SEHNR and FQNEAQ (reference sequence). Trimming took 5 bases from V and 2 from J, leaving 13 bases between them. CDR3 length: 14 amino acids.

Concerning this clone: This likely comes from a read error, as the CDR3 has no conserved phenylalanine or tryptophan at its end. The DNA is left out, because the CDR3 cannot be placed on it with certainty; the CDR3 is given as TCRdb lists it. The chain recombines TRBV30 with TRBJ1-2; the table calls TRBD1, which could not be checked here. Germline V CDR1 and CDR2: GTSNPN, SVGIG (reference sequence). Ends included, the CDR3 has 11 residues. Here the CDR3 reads CAWRTGIRELG.

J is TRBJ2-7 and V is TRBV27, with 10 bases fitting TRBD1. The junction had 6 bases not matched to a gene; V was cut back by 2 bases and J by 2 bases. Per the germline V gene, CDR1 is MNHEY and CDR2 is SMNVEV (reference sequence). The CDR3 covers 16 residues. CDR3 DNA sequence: TGTGCCAGCAGTTTACTCCCGGGGACAGGGGCCTACGAGCAGTACTTC. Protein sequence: CASSLLPGTGAYEQYF.

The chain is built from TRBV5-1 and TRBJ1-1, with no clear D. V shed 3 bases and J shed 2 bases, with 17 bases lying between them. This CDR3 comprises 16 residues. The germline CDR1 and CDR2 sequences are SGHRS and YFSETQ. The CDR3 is CASSSVPWEANTEAFF. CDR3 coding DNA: TGCGCCAGCAGCTCCGTACCTTGGGAGGCAAACACTGAAGCTTTCTTT.

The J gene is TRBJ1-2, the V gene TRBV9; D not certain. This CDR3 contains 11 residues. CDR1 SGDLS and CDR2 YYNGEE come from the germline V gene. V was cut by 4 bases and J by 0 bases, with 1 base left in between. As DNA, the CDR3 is TGTGCCAGCAGCTCTAACTATGGCTACACCTTC. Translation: CASSSNYGYTF.

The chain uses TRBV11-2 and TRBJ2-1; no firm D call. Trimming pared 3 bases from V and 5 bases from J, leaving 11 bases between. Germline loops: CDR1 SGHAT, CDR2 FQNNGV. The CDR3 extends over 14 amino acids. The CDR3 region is CASSFIFTDNEQFF. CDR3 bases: TGTGCCAGCAGCTTTATCTTCACTGACAATGAGCAGTTCTTC.

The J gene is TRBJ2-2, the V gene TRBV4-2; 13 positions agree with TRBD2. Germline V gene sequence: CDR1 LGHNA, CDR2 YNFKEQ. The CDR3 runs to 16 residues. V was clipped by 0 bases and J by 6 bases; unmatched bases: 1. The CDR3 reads CASSQDGLAGAGELFF. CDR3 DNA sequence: TGTGCCAGCAGCCAAGATGGACTAGCGGGGGCCGGGGAGCTGTTTTTT.

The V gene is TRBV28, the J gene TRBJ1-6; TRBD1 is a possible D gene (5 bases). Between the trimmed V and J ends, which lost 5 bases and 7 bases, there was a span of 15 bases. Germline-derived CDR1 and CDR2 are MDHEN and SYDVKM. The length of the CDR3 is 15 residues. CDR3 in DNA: TGTGCCAGCAGTCCCCCGGGGACCTCAAATTCACCCCTCCACTTT. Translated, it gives CASSPPGTSNSPLHF.